This entry lists 15 T cell receptor beta chains sequenced from one sample in a study of cytomegalovirus exposure and HLA in healthy donors. The PCR used 60 Vbeta and 13 Jbeta primers. Profiled with immunoSEQ multiplex PCR; TCRdb holds only in-frame clones, not every one. The table records approximately 290,000 clones, about 80% of them present only once. The sequencing sample was made of PBMCs. Receptor source: a girl aged 2 to 10 in good health and CMV-seronegative.

This chain uses TRBV7-9 with TRBJ2-5, with 7 bases aligning to TRBD1. This CDR3 contains 15 residues. Trimming at V came to 2 bases and at J to 2 bases, leaving 5 bases not matched to a gene. Germline CDR1 SEHNR, CDR2 FQNEAQ (reference sequence). CDR3: CASSLRGQFQETQYF. CDR3 nucleotide sequence: TGTGCCAGCAGCTTAAGGGGGCAGTTTCAAGAGACCCAGTACTTC.

The genes are TRBV5-1 and TRBJ2-3, with 7 positions matching TRBD1. The CDR3 covers 17 residues. Trimming removed 3 bases from V and 4 bases from J; junction bases left unmatched: 14. Looked up from germline, CDR1 is SGHRS and CDR2 is YFSETQ. CDR3 amino acids: CASSYSGTVVRADTQYF. The CDR3 DNA is TGCGCCAGCAGCTACTCCGGGACAGTGGTGCGGGCAGATACGCAGTATTTT.

This clone has only a few counts. The rearrangement joins TRBV15 to TRBJ1-5, with D possibly matching TRBD1 (6 bases). From germline, CDR1 is LNHNV and CDR2 YYDKDF (reference sequence). This CDR3 spans 22 amino acids. V lost 1 base and J 0 bases, leaving 28 bases between the germline ends. CDR3 DNA sequence: TGTGCCACCAGCAGAGCAAAGGACAGCCCAACGACGTTCCTCAATAGCAATCAGCCCCAGCATTTT. This gives the protein CATSRAKDSPTTFLNSNQPQHF.

This clone came up once. The gene calls are TRBV27 and TRBJ2-7, with a tentative D call TRBD2 (6 bases). This CDR3 contains 15 residues. Trimming removed 5 bases from V and 2 bases from J, with 16 bases in between. Germline CDR1 MNHEY, CDR2 SMNVEV (reference sequence). DNA for the CDR3: TGTGCCAGCAGTCCCCTGGCTAGCGCCGCCTACGAGCAGTACTTC. It yields the protein CASSPLASAAYEQYF.

The chain uses TRBV4-1 and TRBJ1-1; maybe TRBD1 (5 bases). Germline loops: CDR1 MGHRA, CDR2 YSYEKL. V was pared by 4 bases and J by 5 bases, with 23 bases between. There are 17 residues in the CDR3. The CDR3 loop reads CASSRNTRLGRVTEAFF. DNA for the CDR3: TGCGCCAGCAGCCGTAATACTCGCTTGGGCAGGGTGACTGAAGCTTTCTTT.

The chain employs TRBV4-1 and TRBJ1-4, with D possibly being TRBD1 (5 bases). The CDR3 is made up of 14 amino acids. V dropped 1 base and J dropped 5 bases, with 8 bases sitting between them. CDR1 and CDR2 (germline): MGHRA, YSYEKL. The CDR3 region has the DNA TGCGCCAGCAGCCAAGGGACAAGAAATGAAAAACTGTTTTTT. It translates to CASSQGTRNEKLFF.

The chain uses TRBV9 and TRBJ2-7; D is perhaps TRBD1 (5 bases). CDR1 is SGDLS and CDR2 is YYNGEE in the germline V gene. The CDR3 runs to 15 residues. V lost 0 bases to trimming and J lost 2 bases, with 12 bases between them. The CDR3, as DNA: TGTGCCAGCAGCGTAGACCCAGGGTTCGCCTACGAGCAGTACTTC. Translation gives CASSVDPGFAYEQYF.

J is TRBJ2-6 and V is TRBV9; 9 positions agree with TRBD1. Trimming took 4 bases from V and 1 from J; bases not matched to a gene: 6. The CDR3 spans 17 residues. Germline assignment: CDR1 SGDLS and CDR2 YYNGEE. DNA of the CDR3: TGTGCCAGCAGCTCGGGACAGGGACTGTCTGGGGCCAACGTCCTGACTTTC. It translates to CASSSGQGLSGANVLTF.

The chain carries TRBV6-5 and TRBJ1-2; D is unresolved. Looked up from germline, CDR1 is MNHEY and CDR2 is SVGAGI. This CDR3 has 15 residues. Trimming left V 3 bases short and J 8 bases short, with 19 bases between. The CDR3 reads CASSYVTNDYEGYTF. The CDR3 DNA is TGTGCCAGCAGTTATGTGACGAACGACTATGAGGGCTACACCTTC.

The CDR3: CASSPTGGDEKLFF. The CDR3 DNA sequence: TGTGCCAGCAGCCCAACAGGGGGAGATGAAAAACTGTTTTTT. This chain links TRBV9 with TRBJ1-4; 8 bases line up with TRBD1. The CDR3 totals 14 residues. Unmatched junction bases numbered 5, after V lost 4 bases and J lost 6 bases. CDR1 is SGDLS, CDR2 YYNGEE, per germline.

This chain uses TRBV27 with TRBJ1-2; maybe TRBD1 (6 bases). The V end lost 0 bases, the J end lost 2 bases, and 13 bases lay between the germline ends. The CDR3 extends over 16 amino acids. The germline V gene encodes CDR1 MNHEY and CDR2 SMNVEV (reference sequence). The CDR3 nucleotides are TGTGCCAGCAGTTTATCTTACGGACAGTTAAACTATGGCTACACCTTC. Protein: CASSLSYGQLNYGYTF.

The genes are TRBV7-9 and TRBJ1-2; perhaps TRBD1 as D (5 bases). This CDR3 has 13 residues. V gave up 1 base and J gave up 4 bases, with 7 bases separating them. The germline V gene encodes CDR1 SEHNR and CDR2 FQNEAQ (reference sequence). CDR3 loop: CASSLETVYGYTF. CDR3 sequence (DNA): TGTGCCAGCAGCTTAGAGACAGTCTATGGCTACACCTTC.

The V gene is TRBV28, the J gene TRBJ1-4; TRBD1 aligns across 8 bases. CDR3 length: 16 amino acids. Germline trimming cut 4 bases from V and 8 bases from J; bases unmatched to any gene: 12. CDR1 is MDHEN, CDR2 SYDVKM, per germline. The CDR3 loop reads CASSSPHLYRGEKLFF. DNA of the CDR3: TGTGCCAGCAGTTCCCCGCATCTCTACAGGGGGGAAAAACTGTTTTTT.

The chain is built from TRBV7-4 and TRBJ1-1, with D hard to call. The CDR3 is 13 amino acids. Trimming shortened V by 5 bases and J by 2 bases, and 9 bases separated the two germline ends. Germline V gives CDR1 SGHVT, CDR2 SQSDAQ. Written as DNA, the CDR3 is TGTGCCAGCAGCCCCCCAGAAAACACTGAAGCTTTCTTT. This translates into CASSPPENTEAFF.

V gene TRBV5-1 combines with J gene TRBJ2-1; TRBD2 aligns across 8 bases. Unmatched junction bases numbered 8, after V lost 1 base and J lost 8 bases. The CDR3 covers 15 residues. The germline V gene encodes CDR1 SGHRS and CDR2 YFSETQ. CDR3 DNA sequence: TGCGCCAGCAGCTTGACCTTTAGCGGGGTCCATGAGCAGTTCTTC. Translated: CASSLTFSGVHEQFF.